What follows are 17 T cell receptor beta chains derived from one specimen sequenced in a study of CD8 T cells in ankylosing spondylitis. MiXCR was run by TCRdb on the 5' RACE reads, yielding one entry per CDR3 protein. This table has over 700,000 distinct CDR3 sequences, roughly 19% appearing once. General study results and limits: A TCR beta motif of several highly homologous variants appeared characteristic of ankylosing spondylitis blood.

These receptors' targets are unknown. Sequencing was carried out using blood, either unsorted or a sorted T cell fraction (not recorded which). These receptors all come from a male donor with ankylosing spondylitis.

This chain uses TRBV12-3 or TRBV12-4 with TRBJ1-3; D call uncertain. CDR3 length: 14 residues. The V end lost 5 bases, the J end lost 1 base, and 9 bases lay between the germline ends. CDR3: CASSPLVSGNTIYF. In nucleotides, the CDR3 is TGTGCCAGCAGTCCACTTGTTTCTGGAAACACCATATATTTT.

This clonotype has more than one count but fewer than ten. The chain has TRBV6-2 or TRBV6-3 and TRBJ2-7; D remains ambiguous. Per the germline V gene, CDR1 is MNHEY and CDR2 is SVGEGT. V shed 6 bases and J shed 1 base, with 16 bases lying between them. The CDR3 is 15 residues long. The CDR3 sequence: CASRMGSLISYEQYF. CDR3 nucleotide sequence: TGTGCCAGCAGAATGGGCTCCTTAATATCCTACGAGCAGTACTTC.

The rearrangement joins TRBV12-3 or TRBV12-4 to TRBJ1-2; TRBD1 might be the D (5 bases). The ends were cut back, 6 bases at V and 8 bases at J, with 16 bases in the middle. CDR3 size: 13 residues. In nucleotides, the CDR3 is TGTGCCAGCAGGGTTAGTCAGGGTGCCGGCTACACCTTC. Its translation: CASRVSQGAGYTF.

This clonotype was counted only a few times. CDR3 coding DNA: TGTGCCAGCAGCAAGGACAGGGGCGACAATGAGCAGTTCTTC. Protein product: CASSKDRGDNEQFF. The V gene is TRBV7-9, the J gene TRBJ2-1, with 9 bases lining up with TRBD1. J gave up 5 bases and V 5 bases, and 4 bases lay outside the gene matches. The germline V gene encodes CDR1 SEHNR and CDR2 FQNEAQ (reference sequence). This CDR3 has 14 residues.

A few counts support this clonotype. The CDR3 here is CSVGRSLGGELFF. The CDR3 DNA follows: TGCAGCGTTGGTCGCTCCCTAGGTGGGGAGCTGTTTTTT. The chain couples TRBV29-1 to TRBJ2-2; D not certain. V was pared by 4 bases and J by 8 bases, with 14 bases between. Germline loops: CDR1 SQVTM, CDR2 ANQGSEA. The CDR3 loop spans 13 amino acids.

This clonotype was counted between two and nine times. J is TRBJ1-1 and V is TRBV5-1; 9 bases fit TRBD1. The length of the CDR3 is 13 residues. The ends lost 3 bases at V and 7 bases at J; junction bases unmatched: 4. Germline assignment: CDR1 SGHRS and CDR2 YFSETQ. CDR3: CASSSGQGFEAFF. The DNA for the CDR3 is TGCGCCAGCAGCTCGGGACAGGGCTTTGAAGCTTTCTTT.

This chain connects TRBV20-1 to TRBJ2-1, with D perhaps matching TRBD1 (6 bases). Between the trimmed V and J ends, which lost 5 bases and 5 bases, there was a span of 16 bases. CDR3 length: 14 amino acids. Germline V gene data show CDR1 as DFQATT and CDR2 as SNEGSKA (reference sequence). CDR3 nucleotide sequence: TGCAGTGCTCCTAAATTCGGACAGCACAATGAGCAGTTCTTC. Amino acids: CSAPKFGQHNEQFF.

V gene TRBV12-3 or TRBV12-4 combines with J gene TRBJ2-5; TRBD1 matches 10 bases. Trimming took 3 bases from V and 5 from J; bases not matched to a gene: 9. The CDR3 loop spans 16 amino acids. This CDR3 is CASSFWGQGPSETQYF. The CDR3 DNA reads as TGTGCCAGCAGTTTCTGGGGACAGGGGCCTTCTGAGACCCAGTACTTC.

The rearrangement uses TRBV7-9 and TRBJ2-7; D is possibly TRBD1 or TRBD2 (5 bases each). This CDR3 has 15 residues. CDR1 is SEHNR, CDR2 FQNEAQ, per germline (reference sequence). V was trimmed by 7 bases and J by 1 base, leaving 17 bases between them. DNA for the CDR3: TGTGCCAGCACCCCGAGGGACCGCCCTTCCTACGAGCAGTACTTC. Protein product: CASTPRDRPSYEQYF. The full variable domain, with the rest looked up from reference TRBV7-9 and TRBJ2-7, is DTGVSQNPRHKITKRGQNVTFRCDPISEHNRLYWYRQTLGQGPEFLTYFQNEAQLEKSRLLSDRFSAERPKGSFSTLEIQRTEQGDSAMYLCASTPRDRPSYEQYFGPGTRLTVT.

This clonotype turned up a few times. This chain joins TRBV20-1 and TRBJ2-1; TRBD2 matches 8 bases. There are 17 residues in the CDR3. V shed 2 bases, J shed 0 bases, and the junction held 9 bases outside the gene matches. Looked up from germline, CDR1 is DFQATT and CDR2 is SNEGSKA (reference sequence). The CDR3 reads CSARSASGFSSYNEQFF. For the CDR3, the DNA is TGCAGTGCTAGATCAGCTAGCGGGTTTAGCTCCTACAATGAGCAGTTCTTC.

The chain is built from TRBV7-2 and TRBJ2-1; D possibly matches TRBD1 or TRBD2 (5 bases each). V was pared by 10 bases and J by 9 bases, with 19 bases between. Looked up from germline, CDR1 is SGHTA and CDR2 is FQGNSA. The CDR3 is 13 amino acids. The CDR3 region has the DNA TGTGCCACAGCTCTAGGGCCCGGGACTGAGCAGTTCTTC. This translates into CATALGPGTEQFF. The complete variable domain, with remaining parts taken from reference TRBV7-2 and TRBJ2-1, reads GAGVSQSPSNKVTEKGKDVELRCDPISGHTALYWYRQSLGQGLEFLIYFQGNSAPDKSGLPSDRFSAERTGGSVSTLTIQRTQQEDSAVYLCATALGPGTEQFFGPGTRLTVL.

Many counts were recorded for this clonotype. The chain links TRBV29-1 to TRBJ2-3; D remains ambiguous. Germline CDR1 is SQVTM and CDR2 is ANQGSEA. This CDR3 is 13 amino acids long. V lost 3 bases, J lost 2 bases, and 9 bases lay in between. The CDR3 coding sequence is TGCAGCGTTGATAAGACCCACACAGATACGCAGTATTTT. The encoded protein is CSVDKTHTDTQYF.

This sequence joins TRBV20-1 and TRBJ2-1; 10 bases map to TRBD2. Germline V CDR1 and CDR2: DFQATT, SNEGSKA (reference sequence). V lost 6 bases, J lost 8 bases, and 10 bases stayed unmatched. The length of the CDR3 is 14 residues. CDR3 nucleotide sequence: TGCAGTGCAACCACTAGCGGGATTAGTCATGAGCAGTTCTTC. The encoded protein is CSATTSGISHEQFF.

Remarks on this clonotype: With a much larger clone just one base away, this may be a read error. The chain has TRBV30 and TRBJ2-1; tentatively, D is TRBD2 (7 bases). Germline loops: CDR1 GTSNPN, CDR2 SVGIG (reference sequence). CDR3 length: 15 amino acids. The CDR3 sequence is CAWQGRAFSYNGQFF. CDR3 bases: TGTGCCTGGCAGGGGAGGGCTTTCTCCTACAATGGGCAGTTCTTC. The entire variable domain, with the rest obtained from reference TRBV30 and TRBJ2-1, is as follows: SQTIHQWPATLVQPVGSPLSLECTVEGTSNPNLYWYRQAAGRGLQLLFYSVGIGQISSEVPQNLSASRPQDRQFILSSKKLLLSDSGFYLCAWQGRAFSYNGQFFGPGTRLTVL.

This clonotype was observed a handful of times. CDR3 loop: CASSRDFGETQYF. In nucleotides, the CDR3 is TGTGCCAGCAGCCGGGACTTCGGGGAGACCCAGTACTTC. The chain recombines TRBV7-3 with TRBJ2-5; a weak D match, TRBD2 (6 bases). CDR3 length: 13 residues. V lost 5 bases to trimming and J lost 5 bases, with 12 bases between them. Germline CDR1 and CDR2: SGHTA and FQGTGA.

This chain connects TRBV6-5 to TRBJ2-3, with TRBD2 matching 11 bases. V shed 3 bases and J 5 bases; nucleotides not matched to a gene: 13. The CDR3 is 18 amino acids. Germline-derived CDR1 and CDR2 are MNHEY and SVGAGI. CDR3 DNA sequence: TGTGCCAGCAGTTATTGGACTAGCGGGCTTAGCTTGGGAGATACGCAGTATTTT. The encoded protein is CASSYWTSGLSLGDTQYF.

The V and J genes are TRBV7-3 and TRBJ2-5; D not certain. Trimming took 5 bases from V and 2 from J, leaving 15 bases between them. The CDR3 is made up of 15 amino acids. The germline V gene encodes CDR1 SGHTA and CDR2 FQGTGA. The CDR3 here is CASSAGRTEQETQYF. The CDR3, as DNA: TGTGCCAGCAGCGCCGGACGGACGGAACAAGAGACCCAGTACTTC.